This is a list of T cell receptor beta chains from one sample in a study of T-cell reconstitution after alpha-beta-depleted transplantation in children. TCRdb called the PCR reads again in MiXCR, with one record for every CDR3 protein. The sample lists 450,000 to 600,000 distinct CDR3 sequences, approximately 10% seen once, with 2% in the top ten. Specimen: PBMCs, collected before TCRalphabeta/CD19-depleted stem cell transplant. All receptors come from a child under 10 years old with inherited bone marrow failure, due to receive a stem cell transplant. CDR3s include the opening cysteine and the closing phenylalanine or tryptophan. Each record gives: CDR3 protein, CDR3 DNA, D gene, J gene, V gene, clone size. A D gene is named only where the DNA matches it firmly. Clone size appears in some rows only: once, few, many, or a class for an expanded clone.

CDR3: CARHDILPSVADTQYF
DNA: TGTGCCAGACACGATATACTCCCTAGCGTCGCAGATACGCAGTATTTT
D: NA
J: TRBJ2-3
V: TRBV21-1
size: many

CDR3: CASSFLGRSSAANVLTF
DNA: TGTGCCAGCAGCTTCCTGGGGAGGAGCTCTGCGGCCAACGTCCTGACTTTC
D: NA
J: TRBJ2-6
V: TRBV7-2
size: NA

CDR3: CASSLSPGNTIYF
DNA: TGTGCCAGCAGCTTGAGTCCTGGAAACACCATATATTTT
D: NA
J: TRBJ1-3
V: TRBV5-5
size: few

CDR3: CSASAGVAGIYNEQFF
DNA: TGCAGTGCTAGTGCAGGAGTAGCGGGCATCTACAATGAGCAGTTCTTC
D: TRBD2
J: TRBJ2-1
V: TRBV20-1
size: many

CDR3: CAWSRGQGARYTF
DNA: TGTGCCTGGAGTAGAGGACAGGGGGCACGCTACACCTTC
D: TRBD1
J: TRBJ1-2
V: TRBV30
size: few

CDR3: CASSLGLAGLETQYF
DNA: TGTGCCAGCAGCTTGGGACTAGCGGGGTTAGAGACCCAGTACTTC
D: TRBD2
J: TRBJ2-5
V: TRBV12-3/TRBV12-4
size: many

CDR3: CASSQALAPYNEQFF
DNA: TGCGCCAGCAGCCAAGCGCTAGCCCCCTACAATGAGCAGTTCTTC
D: NA
J: TRBJ2-1
V: TRBV4-3
size: NA

CDR3: CASSNLGYEQYF
DNA: TGTGCCAGCAGCAACCTGGGCTACGAGCAGTACTTC
D: NA
J: TRBJ2-7
V: TRBV27
size: many

CDR3: CASSLRPGSIYEQYF
DNA: TGTGCCAGCAGTTTACGGCCAGGGAGTATATACGAGCAGTACTTC
D: NA
J: TRBJ2-7
V: TRBV12-3/TRBV12-4
size: many

CDR3: CASSFGSSGNTDTQYF
DNA: TGTGCCAGCAGTTTCGGTTCTAGCGGAAACACAGATACGCAGTATTTT
D: TRBD2
J: TRBJ2-3
V: TRBV12-3/TRBV12-4
size: many

CDR3: CASSEASGTENSPLHF
DNA: TGTGCCAGCAGTGAGGCGTCCGGGACAGAAAACTCACCCCTCCACTTT
D: TRBD1
J: TRBJ1-6
V: TRBV2
size: few

CDR3: CASSTGWTSGSPISKTQYF
DNA: TGTGCCAGCAGTACGGGGTGGACTAGCGGGAGCCCCATAAGCAAGACCCAGTACTTC
D: TRBD2
J: TRBJ2-5
V: TRBV6-1
size: NA

CDR3: CASSPGLELEQFF
DNA: TGTGCCAGCAGCCCGGGACTAGAGTTGGAGCAGTTCTTC
D: TRBD2
J: TRBJ2-1
V: TRBV6-1
size: many

CDR3: CASSSRWTEAFF
DNA: TGTGCCAGCAGCTCTAGGTGGACTGAAGCTTTCTTT
D: NA
J: TRBJ1-1
V: TRBV12-3/TRBV12-4
size: few

CDR3: CASSLAGGVMNTEAFF
DNA: TGTGCCAGCAGCTTGGCGGGCGGAGTAATGAACACTGAAGCTTTCTTT
D: NA
J: TRBJ1-1
V: TRBV6-1
size: many

CDR3: CASSPDRGLDEQFF
DNA: TGTGCCAGCTCACCGGACAGGGGGCTAGATGAGCAGTTCTTC
D: TRBD1
J: TRBJ2-1
V: TRBV18
size: many

CDR3: CASSARQDVNQPQHF
DNA: TGTGCCAGCAGCGCTCGACAGGATGTGAATCAGCCCCAGCATTTT
D: NA
J: TRBJ1-5
V: TRBV7-8
size: few

CDR3: CASSFPSGNEQFF
DNA: TGTGCCAGCAGCTTCCCTAGCGGGAATGAGCAGTTCTTC
D: TRBD2
J: TRBJ2-1
V: TRBV7-9
size: many

CDR3: CSARDGLAGHTGELFF
DNA: TGCAGTGCTAGAGATGGACTAGCGGGACACACCGGGGAGCTGTTTTTT
D: TRBD2
J: TRBJ2-2
V: TRBV20-1
size: many

CDR3: CASSAGNSGNTIYF
DNA: TGTGCCAGCAGCGCAGGGAACTCTGGAAACACCATATATTTT
D: NA
J: TRBJ1-3
V: TRBV6-1
size: many

CDR3: CSARSLAGATDTQYF
DNA: TGCAGTGCTAGATCGTTAGCGGGGGCCACAGATACGCAGTATTTT
D: TRBD2
J: TRBJ2-3
V: TRBV20-1
size: many

CDR3: CSVESGGEEFF
DNA: TGCAGCGTTGAAAGTGGGGGAGAGGAGTTCTTC
D: NA
J: TRBJ2-1
V: TRBV29-1
size: many

CDR3: CATSDLGSLTDTQYF
DNA: TGTGCCACCAGTGATTTGGGGTCCCTCACAGATACGCAGTATTTT
D: NA
J: TRBJ2-3
V: TRBV24-1
size: many

CDR3: CASRQQGYNEQFF
DNA: TGTGCCAGCAGACAACAGGGCTACAATGAGCAGTTCTTC
D: NA
J: TRBJ2-1
V: TRBV12-3/TRBV12-4
size: many

CDR3: CASSKGGGSALKTQYF
DNA: TGTGCCAGCAGCAAAGGAGGCGGGAGCGCCCTCAAGACCCAGTACTTC
D: NA
J: TRBJ2-5
V: TRBV21-1
size: many